This T cell receptor (beta chain) emerged from a study of memory CD4+ T cells and cytomegalovirus serostatus. Single viable CD3+CD4+CD8-CD45RO+ cells were sorted as the memory CD4+ T cells. The data were produced by immunoSEQ multiplex PCR, yet TCRdb's version contains in-frame clones alone and is incomplete. The table has roughly 50,000 clones, approximately 82% seen once; the top ten hold approximately 0.5%. Per the germline V gene, CDR1 is MNHNY and CDR2 is SVGAGI (reference sequence). This CDR3 has 14 residues. The V and J ends lost 10 bases and 5 bases, in that order; junction bases with no gene match: 9.

This receptor was identified in an adult in good health and CMV-seronegative. Some clones in this sample may be carry-over from other donors' samples. Source material: memory CD4+ T cells from blood. The chain employs TRBV6-6 and TRBJ1-4; 8 nucleotides match TRBD1. The CDR3 is CAIRRTGPNEKLFF. The CDR3 DNA sequence: TGTGCCATCCGTCGGACAGGGCCCAATGAAAAACTGTTTTTT.